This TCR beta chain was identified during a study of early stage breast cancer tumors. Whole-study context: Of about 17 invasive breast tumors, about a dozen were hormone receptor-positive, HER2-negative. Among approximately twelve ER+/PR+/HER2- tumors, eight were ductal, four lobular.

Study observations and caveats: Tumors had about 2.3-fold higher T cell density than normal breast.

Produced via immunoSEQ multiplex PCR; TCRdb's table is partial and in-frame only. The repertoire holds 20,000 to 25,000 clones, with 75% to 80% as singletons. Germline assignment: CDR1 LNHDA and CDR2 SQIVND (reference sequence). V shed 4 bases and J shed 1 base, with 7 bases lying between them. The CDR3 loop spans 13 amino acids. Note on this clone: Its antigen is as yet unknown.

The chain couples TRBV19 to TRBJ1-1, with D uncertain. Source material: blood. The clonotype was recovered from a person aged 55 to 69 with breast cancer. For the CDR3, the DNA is TGTGCCAGTAGTAGGGGAAGGAACACTGAAGCTTTCTTT. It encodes CASSRGRNTEAFF.